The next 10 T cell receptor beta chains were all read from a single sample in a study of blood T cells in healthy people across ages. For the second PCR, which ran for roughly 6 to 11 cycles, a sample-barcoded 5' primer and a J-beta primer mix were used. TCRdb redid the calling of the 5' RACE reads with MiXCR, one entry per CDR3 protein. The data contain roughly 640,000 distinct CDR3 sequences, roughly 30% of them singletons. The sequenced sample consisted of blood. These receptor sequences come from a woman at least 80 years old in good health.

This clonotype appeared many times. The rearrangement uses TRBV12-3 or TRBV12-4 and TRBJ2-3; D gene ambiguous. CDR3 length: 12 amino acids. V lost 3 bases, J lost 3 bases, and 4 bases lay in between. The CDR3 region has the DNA TGTGCCAGCAGTTTGATGACAGATACGCAGTATTTT. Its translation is CASSLMTDTQYF.

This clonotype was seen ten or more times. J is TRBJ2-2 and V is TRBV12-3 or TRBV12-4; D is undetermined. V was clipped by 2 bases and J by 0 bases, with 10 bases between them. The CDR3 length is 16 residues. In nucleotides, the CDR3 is TGTGCCAGCAGTTTAAGGCCAGGCGCGAACACCGGGGAGCTGTTTTTT. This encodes CASSLRPGANTGELFF.

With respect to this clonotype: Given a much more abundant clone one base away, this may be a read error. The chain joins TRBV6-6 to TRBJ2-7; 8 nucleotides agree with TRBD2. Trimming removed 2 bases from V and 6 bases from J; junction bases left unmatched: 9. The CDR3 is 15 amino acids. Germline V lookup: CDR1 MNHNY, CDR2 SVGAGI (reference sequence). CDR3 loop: CASSYPGGQSGEQYF. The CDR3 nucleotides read TGTGCCAGCAGTTACCCGGGGGGGCAGTCTGGCGAGCAGTACTTC.

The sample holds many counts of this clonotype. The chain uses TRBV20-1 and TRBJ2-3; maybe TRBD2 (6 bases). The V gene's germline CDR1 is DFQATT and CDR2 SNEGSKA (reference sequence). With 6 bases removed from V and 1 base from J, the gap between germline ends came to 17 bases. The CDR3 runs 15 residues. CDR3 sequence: CSAPSMTSGTDTQYF. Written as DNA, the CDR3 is TGCAGTGCCCCGTCGATGACTAGTGGCACAGATACGCAGTATTTT.

This CDR3 reads CSARDSERRETQYF. The CDR3 bases are TGCAGTGCTAGAGACTCGGAAAGGCGGGAGACCCAGTACTTC. The rearrangement joins TRBV20-1 to TRBJ2-7; unclear D gene. The end of the DNA is better explained by TRBJ2-5, so the J call may be wrong. Germline V gives CDR1 DFQATT, CDR2 SNEGSKA (reference sequence). This CDR3 has 14 amino acids.

The CDR3 sequence is CASSYLTGGYEQFF. CDR3 DNA sequence: TGTGCCAGCAGTTACTTGACAGGGGGCTATGAGCAGTTCTTC. The chain employs TRBV6-2 or TRBV6-3 and TRBJ2-1; 10 bases fit TRBD1. The junction had 2 bases not matched to a gene; V was cut back by 1 base and J by 8 bases. The CDR3 is 14 amino acids. Germline values: CDR1 MNHEY, CDR2 SVGEGT.

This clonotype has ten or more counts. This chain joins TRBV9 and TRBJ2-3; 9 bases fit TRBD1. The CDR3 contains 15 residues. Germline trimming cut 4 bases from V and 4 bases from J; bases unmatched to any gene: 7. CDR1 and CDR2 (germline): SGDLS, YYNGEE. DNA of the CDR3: TGTGCCAGCAGCCTGGACAGGGGTGGGTCAGATACGCAGTATTTT. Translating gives CASSLDRGGSDTQYF.

The CDR3 region has the DNA TGTGCCAGCAGTTGGGTGGGGCCCGACGAGCAGTACTTC. Protein sequence: CASSWVGPDEQYF. The V call is TRBV12-3 or TRBV12-4, the J call TRBJ2-7, with D perhaps TRBD1 (5 bases). The germline V and J ends were trimmed by 4 bases and 5 bases, with 12 bases remaining between them. The CDR3 is 13 amino acids.

The DNA for the CDR3 is TGCGCCAGCAGCTACGGGGGGGCAGACTATGGCTACACCTTC. Protein product: CASSYGGADYGYTF. The gene calls are TRBV5-1 and TRBJ1-2, with D maybe TRBD1 (6 bases). This CDR3 has 14 residues. The ends were cut back, 3 bases at V and 3 bases at J, with 12 bases in the middle. Per the germline V gene, CDR1 is SGHRS and CDR2 is YFSETQ.

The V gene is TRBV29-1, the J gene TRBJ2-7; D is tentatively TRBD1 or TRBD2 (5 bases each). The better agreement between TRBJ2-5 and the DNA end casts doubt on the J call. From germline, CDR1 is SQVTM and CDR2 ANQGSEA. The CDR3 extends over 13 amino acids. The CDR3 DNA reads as TGCAGCACGGGACGGCAGCCTCAAGAGACCCAGTACTTC. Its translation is CSTGRQPQETQYF.